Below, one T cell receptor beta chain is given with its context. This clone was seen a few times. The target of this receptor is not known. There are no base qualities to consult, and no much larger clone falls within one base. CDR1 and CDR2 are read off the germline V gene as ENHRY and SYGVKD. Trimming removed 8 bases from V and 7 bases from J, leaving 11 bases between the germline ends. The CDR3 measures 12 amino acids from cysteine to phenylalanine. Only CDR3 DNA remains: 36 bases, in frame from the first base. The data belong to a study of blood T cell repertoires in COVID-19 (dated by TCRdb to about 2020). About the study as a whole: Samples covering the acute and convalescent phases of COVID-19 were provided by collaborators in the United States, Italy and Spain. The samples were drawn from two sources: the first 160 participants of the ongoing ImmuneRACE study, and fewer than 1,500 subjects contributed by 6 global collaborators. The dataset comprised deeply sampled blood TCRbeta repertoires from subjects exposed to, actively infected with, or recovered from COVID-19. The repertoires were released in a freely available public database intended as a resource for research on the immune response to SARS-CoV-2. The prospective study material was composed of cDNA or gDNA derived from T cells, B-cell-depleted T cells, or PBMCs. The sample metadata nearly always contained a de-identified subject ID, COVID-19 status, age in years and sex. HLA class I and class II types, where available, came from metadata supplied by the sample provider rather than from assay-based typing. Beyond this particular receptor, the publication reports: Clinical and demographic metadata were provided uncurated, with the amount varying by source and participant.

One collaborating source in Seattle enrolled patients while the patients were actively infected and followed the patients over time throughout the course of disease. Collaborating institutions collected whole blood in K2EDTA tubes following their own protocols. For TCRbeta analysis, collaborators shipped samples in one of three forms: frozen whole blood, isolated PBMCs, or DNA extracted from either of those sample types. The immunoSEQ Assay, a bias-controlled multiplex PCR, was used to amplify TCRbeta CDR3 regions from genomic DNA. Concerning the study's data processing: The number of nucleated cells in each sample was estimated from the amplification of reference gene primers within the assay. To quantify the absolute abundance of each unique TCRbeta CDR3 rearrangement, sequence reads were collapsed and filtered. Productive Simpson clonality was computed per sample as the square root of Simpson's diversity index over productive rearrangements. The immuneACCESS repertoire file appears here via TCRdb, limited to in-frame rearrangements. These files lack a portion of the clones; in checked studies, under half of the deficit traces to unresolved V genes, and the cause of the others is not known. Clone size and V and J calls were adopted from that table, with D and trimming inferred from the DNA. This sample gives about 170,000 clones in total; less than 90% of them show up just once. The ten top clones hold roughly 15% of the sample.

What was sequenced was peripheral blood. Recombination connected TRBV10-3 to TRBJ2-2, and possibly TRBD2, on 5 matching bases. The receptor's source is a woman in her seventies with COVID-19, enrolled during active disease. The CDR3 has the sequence CAIRGGFGELFF. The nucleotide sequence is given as TGTGCCATCCGAGGCGGGTTCGGGGAGCTGTTTTTT.